Below, 10 T cell receptor beta chains from the same sample are listed, as sequenced in a study of blood T cell repertoires in COVID-19. Profiling relied on immunoSEQ multiplex PCR, and the TCRdb table lists in-frame clones only, not all of them. The sample includes about 300,000 clones, over 85% of them seen just once. The sequenced sample was peripheral blood. The receptors were gathered from a woman in her 30s with COVID-19, enrolled during active disease.

The chain employs TRBV19 and TRBJ1-4; D uncertain. The CDR3 has 14 amino acids. Trimming pared 3 bases from V and 8 bases from J, leaving 13 bases between. In germline, CDR1 is LNHDA, CDR2 SQIVND (reference sequence). CDR3 loop: CASSMGGAGEKLFF. The CDR3 coding sequence is TGTGCCAGTAGTATGGGAGGTGCTGGGGAAAAACTGTTTTTT.

This chain links TRBV11-3 with TRBJ2-1; no clear D gene. Germline V CDR1 and CDR2: SGHNT, YENEEA. This CDR3 region has 16 residues. V lost 0 bases and J lost 0, with 9 bases in between. CDR3 DNA sequence: TGTGCCAGCAGCTTAGATTCCCTGAGCTCCTACAATGAGCAGTTCTTC. This translates into CASSLDSLSSYNEQFF. The variable domain in full, with the rest retrieved from reference TRBV11-3 and TRBJ2-1, is EAGVVQSPRYKIIEKKQPVAFWCNPISGHNTLYWYLQNLGQGPELLIRYENEEAVDDSQLPKDRFSAERLKGVDSTLKIQPAELGDSAVYLCASSLDSLSSYNEQFFGPGTRLTVL.

This chain joins TRBV7-9 and TRBJ1-1; the D is unclear. V was cut by 3 bases and J by 1 base, with 12 bases left in between. This CDR3 is 15 amino acids long. Looked up from germline, CDR1 is SEHNR and CDR2 is FQNEAQ (reference sequence). The CDR3: CASSFLGAGNTEAFF. The CDR3 DNA reads as TGTGCCAGCAGCTTTTTGGGTGCAGGGAACACTGAAGCTTTCTTT.

The chain carries TRBV7-9 and TRBJ1-2; D gene ambiguous. Deletions cut 2 bases from V and 2 bases from J, with 9 bases between. Germline CDR1 SEHNR, CDR2 FQNEAQ (reference sequence). The CDR3 runs 14 residues. CDR3 region: CASSLLRENYGYTF. In nucleotides, the CDR3 is TGTGCCAGCAGCTTATTGCGGGAGAACTATGGCTACACCTTC.

The J gene is TRBJ1-3, the V gene TRBV9, with D tentatively TRBD1 (6 bases). The CDR3 runs 14 residues. Germline V gene lookup returns CDR1 SGDLS and CDR2 YYNGEE. V lost 4 bases and J 3 bases, leaving 11 bases between the germline ends. The DNA of the CDR3 is TGTGCCAGCAGCACCGGGACATTTGGAAACACCATATATTTT. Protein product: CASSTGTFGNTIYF.

This chain joins TRBV2 and TRBJ1-1; perhaps TRBD1 as D (5 bases). Trimming stripped 6 bases from V and 5 bases from J, with 10 bases between. The V gene's germline CDR1 is SNHLY and CDR2 FYNNEI. The length of the CDR3 is 12 residues. The DNA for the CDR3 is TGTGCCAGCAGGTCCAGGGTGACTGAAGCTTTCTTT. Protein: CASRSRVTEAFF.

The gene calls are TRBV11-3 and TRBJ2-1, with TRBD1 as a possible D gene (6 bases). Germline values: CDR1 SGHNT, CDR2 YENEEA. V gave up 5 bases and J gave up 7 bases, with 24 bases separating them. There are 17 residues in the CDR3. The CDR3 protein is CASSHQGHANGENEQFF. In DNA form, the CDR3 reads TGTGCCAGCAGCCATCAGGGACACGCAAACGGTGAGAATGAGCAGTTCTTC.

This clone has just one count. The chain is built from TRBV3-1 (or the pseudogene TRBV3-2) and TRBJ1-6, with D possibly being TRBD1 (5 bases). This CDR3 spans 15 amino acids. V lost 0 bases to trimming and J lost 7 bases, with 10 bases between them. Germline V CDR1 and CDR2: LGHDT, YNNKEL (reference sequence). Written as DNA, the CDR3 is TGTGCCAGCAGCCAAGATCTCCCAGGGAATTCACCCCTCCACTTT. Amino acids: CASSQDLPGNSPLHF.

The rearrangement joins TRBV2 to TRBJ2-1; TRBD1 matches 8 bases. V shed 6 bases and J 4 bases; nucleotides not matched to a gene: 2. Germline assignment: CDR1 SNHLY and CDR2 FYNNEI. CDR3 length: 13 amino acids. CDR3: CASRDRVYNEQFF. The DNA of the CDR3 is TGTGCCAGCAGGGACAGGGTTTACAATGAGCAGTTCTTC.

This chain links TRBV6-5 with TRBJ1-1; TRBD1 might be the D (5 bases). The CDR3 length is 15 residues. In germline, CDR1 is MNHEY, CDR2 SVGAGI. Trimming removed 8 bases at V and 0 bases at J, with 16 bases between. In DNA, the CDR3 is TGTGCCAGCTCCGTCTACGGGGGACTGAACACTGAAGCTTTCTTT. It codes for CASSVYGGLNTEAFF.